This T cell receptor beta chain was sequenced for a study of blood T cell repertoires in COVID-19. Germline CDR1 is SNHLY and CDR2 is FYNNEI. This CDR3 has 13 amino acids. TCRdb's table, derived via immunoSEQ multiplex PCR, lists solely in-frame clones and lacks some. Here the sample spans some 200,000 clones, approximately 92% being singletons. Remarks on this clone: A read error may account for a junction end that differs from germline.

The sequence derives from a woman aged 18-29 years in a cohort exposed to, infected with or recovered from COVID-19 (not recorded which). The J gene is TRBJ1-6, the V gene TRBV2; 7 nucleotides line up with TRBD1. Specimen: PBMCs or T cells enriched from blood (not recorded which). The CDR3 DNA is TGCGCCACATCGGAGGGGGCGAATTCACCCCTCCACTTT. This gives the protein CATSEGANSPLHF.